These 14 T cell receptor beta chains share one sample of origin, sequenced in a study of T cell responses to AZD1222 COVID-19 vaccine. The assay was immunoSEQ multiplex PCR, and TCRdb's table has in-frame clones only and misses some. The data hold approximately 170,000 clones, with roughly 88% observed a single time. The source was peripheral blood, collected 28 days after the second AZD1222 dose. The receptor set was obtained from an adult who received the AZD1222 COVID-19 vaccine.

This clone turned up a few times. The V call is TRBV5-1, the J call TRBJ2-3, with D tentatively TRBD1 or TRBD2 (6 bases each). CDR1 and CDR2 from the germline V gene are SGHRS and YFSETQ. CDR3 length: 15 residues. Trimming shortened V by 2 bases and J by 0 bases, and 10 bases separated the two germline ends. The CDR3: CASSLIGGSTDTQYF. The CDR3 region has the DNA TGCGCCAGCAGCTTAATCGGGGGCAGCACAGATACGCAGTATTTT.

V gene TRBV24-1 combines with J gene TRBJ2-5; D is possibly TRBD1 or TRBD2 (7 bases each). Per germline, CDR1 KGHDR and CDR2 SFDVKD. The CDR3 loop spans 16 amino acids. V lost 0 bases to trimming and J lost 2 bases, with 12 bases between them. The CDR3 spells CATSDLGRGGQETQYF. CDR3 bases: TGTGCCACCAGTGATTTGGGCAGGGGGGGACAAGAGACCCAGTACTTC.

CDR3 amino acids: CASSTRQADSPLHF. CDR3 DNA: TGTGCCAGCAGCACTCGACAGGCTGATTCACCCCTCCACTTT. The gene calls are TRBV9 and TRBJ1-6; D perhaps matches TRBD1 (6 bases). The V and J ends lost 4 bases and 8 bases respectively, with 13 bases between them. The length of the CDR3 is 14 residues. Germline V gene data show CDR1 as SGDLS and CDR2 as YYNGEE.

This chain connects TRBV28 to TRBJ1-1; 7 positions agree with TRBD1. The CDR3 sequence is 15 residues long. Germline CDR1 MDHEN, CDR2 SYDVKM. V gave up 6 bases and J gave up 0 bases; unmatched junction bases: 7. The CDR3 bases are TGTGCCAGCAGACGATCGGGACAGATGAACACTGAAGCTTTCTTT. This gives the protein CASRRSGQMNTEAFF.

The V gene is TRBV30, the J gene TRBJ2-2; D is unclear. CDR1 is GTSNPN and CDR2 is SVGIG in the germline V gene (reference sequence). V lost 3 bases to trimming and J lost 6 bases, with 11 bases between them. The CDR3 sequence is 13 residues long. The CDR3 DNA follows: TGTGCCTGGAGCGTAGCCCAGGCCGGGGAGCTGTTTTTT. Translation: CAWSVAQAGELFF.

DNA for the CDR3: TGCGCCAGCAGCACGGGACAGATCCAAGAGACCCAGTACTTC. As protein: CASSTGQIQETQYF. The chain couples TRBV5-1 to TRBJ2-5, with TRBD1 identical over 7 bases. The V segment lost 4 bases and the J segment 1 base; nucleotides outside the gene matches: 4. Germline V CDR1 and CDR2: SGHRS, YFSETQ. The CDR3 consists of 14 residues. The full variable domain, its missing parts supplied by reference TRBV5-1 and TRBJ2-5, is KAGVTQTPRYLIKTRGQQVTLSCSPISGHRSVSWYQQTPGQGLQFLFEYFSETQRNKGNFPGRFSGRQFSNSRSEMNVSTLELGDSALYLCASSTGQIQETQYFGPGTRLLVL.

The CDR3 DNA reads TGTGCCAGCAGCTTGGGACAGGGAGGGTCCACTGAAGCTTTCTTT. Translation: CASSLGQGGSTEAFF. V and J are TRBV5-8 and TRBJ1-1, with 7 bases identical to TRBD1. V was clipped by 0 bases and J by 4 bases; unmatched bases: 6. This CDR3 is built from 15 residues. The germline V gene encodes CDR1 SGHTS and CDR2 YDEGEE. The full variable domain, rest sourced from reference TRBV5-8 and TRBJ1-1, is EAGVTQSPTHLIKTRGQQATLRCSPISGHTSVYWYQQALGLGLQFLLWYDEGEERNRGNFPPRFSGRQFPNYSSELNVNALELEDSALYLCASSLGQGGSTEAFFGQGTRLTVV.

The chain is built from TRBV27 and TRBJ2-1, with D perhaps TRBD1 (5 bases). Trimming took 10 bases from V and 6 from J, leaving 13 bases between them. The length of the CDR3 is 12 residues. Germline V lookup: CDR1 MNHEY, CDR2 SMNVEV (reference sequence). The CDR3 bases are TGTGCCACCCAGGACAACCTCAATGAGCAGTTCTTC. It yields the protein CATQDNLNEQFF.

The DNA for the CDR3 is TGTGCCAGCAGTTCCCCTCGGGGAAAACTGTTTTTT. It codes for CASSSPRGKLFF. The chain couples TRBV28 to TRBJ1-4; D gene uncertain. The V and J ends lost 4 bases and 10 bases respectively, with 10 bases between them. The CDR3 loop spans 12 amino acids. CDR1 MDHEN and CDR2 SYDVKM come from the germline V gene.

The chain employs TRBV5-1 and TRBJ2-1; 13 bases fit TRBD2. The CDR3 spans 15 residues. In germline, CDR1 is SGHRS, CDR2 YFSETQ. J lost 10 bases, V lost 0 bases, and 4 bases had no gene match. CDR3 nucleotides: TGCGCCAGCAGCTTGGCCAAGGGACTAGCGGGGGAGCAGTTCTTC. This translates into CASSLAKGLAGEQFF.

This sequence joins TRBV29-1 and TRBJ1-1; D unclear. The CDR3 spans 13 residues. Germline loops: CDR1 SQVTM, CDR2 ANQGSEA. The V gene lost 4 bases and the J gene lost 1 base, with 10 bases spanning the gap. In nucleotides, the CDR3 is TGCAGCGTTGTTAGGGCCACGAACACTGAAGCTTTCTTT. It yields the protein CSVVRATNTEAFF.

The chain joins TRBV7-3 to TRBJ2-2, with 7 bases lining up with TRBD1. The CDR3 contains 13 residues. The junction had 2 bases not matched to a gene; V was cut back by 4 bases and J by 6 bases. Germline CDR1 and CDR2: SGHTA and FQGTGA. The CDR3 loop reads CASSSTGSGELFF. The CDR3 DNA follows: TGTGCCAGCAGCTCGACAGGGTCCGGGGAGCTGTTTTTT.

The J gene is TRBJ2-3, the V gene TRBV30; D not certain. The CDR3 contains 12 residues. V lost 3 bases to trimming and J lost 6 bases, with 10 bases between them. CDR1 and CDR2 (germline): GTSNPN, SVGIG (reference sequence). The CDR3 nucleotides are TGTGCCTGGAGCGTACATCGGGATACGCAGTATTTT. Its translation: CAWSVHRDTQYF.

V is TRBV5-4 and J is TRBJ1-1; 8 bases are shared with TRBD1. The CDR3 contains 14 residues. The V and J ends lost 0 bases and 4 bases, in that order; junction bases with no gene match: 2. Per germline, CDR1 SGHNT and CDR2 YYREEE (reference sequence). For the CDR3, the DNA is TGTGCCAGCAGCTTGGACAGGGGGGGCACTGAAGCTTTCTTT. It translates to CASSLDRGGTEAFF.